Described below is a single T cell receptor beta chain sequence and its context. Original processing notes: Nucleated cell number was recorded as an estimate derived from reference gene primer amplification. Some clones are missing from TCRdb's copy, which holds only in-frame ones; the method was immunoSEQ multiplex PCR. Clone size and V and J calls were adopted from that table, with D and trimming inferred from the DNA. Here the sample spans about 120,000 clones, 70% to 85% being singletons. These data belong to a study of blood T cell repertoires in COVID-19. Looking at the study overall: The study drew acute and convalescent COVID-19 samples from the United States, Italy and Spain. T cells, B-cell-depleted T cells, or PBMCs supplied cDNA or gDNA.

V trimming: 7 bases; J trimming: 5 bases; junction bases outside the gene matches: 12. The CDR3 covers 15 residues. Germline loops: CDR1 WSHSY, CDR2 SAAADI. Material for sequencing was peripheral blood. V and J are TRBV10-2 and TRBJ2-3; 7 positions agree with TRBD2. The TCR originated in a man in his 70s with active or convalescent COVID-19. The CDR3 reads CASTLSGLEIDTQYF. Here the CDR3 DNA reads TGCGCCAGCACCCTGAGTGGACTAGAAATAGATACGCAGTATTTT.